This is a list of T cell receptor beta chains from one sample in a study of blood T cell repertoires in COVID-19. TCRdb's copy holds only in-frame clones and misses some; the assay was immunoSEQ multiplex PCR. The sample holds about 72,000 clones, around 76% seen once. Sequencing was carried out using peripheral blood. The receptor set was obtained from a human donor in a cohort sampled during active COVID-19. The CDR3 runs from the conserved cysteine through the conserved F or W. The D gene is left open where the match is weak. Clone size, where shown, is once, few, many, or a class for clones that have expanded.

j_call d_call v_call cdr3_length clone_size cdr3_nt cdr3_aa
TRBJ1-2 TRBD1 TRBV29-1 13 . TGCAGCGCATCCGGGACAGGGGACTATGGCTACACCTTC CSASGTGDYGYTF
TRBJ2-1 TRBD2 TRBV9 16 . TGTGCCAGCAGCCCAAGGACTAGCGGGGGTTACAATGAGCAGTTCTTC CASSPRTSGGYNEQFF
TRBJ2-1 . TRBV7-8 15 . TGTGCCAGCAGCTCATCCGGGAGAGCGAACAATGAGCAGTTCTTC CASSSSGRANNEQFF
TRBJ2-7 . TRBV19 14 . TGTGCCAGTAGTATTAGGAGGTTGCCCTACGAGCAGTACTTC CASSIRRLPYEQYF
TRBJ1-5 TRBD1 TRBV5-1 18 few TGCGCCAGCAGCAGCAGGACAGGGGCACGTGTTAGCAATCAGCCCCAGCATTTT CASSSRTGARVSNQPQHF
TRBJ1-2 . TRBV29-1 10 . TGCAGCGCCCTCAGTGTGGGCTACACCTTC CSALSVGYTF
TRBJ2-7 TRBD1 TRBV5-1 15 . TGCGCCAGCAGCTTGGGGGACAGGGCCTCCTACGAGCAGTACTTC CASSLGDRASYEQYF
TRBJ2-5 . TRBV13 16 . TGTGCCAGCAGCTTAGGGCTAGCCCGTGGCCAAGAGACCCAGTACTTC CASSLGLARGQETQYF
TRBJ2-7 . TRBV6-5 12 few TGTGCCAGCAACGGTTACTCCTACGAGCAGTACTTC CASNGYSYEQYF
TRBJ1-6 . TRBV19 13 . TGTGCCAGTAGTTCGGTTCGGGATTCACCCCTCCACTTT CASSSVRDSPLHF
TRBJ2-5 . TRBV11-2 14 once TGTGCCAGCAGCTTTGGAGGGGGGGAGGAGACCCAGTACTTC CASSFGGGEETQYF
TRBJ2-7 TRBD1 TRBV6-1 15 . TGTGCCAGCAGTGTAGCAGGACAGGGGACCTACGAGCAGTACTTC CASSVAGQGTYEQYF
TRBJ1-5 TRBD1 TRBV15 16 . TGTGCCACCAGCAGAGCAACAGGGGGCTGGGGTCAGCCCCAGCATTTT CATSRATGGWGQPQHF
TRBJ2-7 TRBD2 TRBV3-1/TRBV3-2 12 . TGTGCCAGCAGCTCTCCTAGCGGGGGGTTGTACTTC CASSSPSGGLYF
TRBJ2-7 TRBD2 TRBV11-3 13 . TGTGCCAGCAGCTATAGCGGGGGGTACGAGCAGTACTTC CASSYSGGYEQYF
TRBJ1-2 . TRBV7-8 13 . TGTGCCAGCAGCTTAAGAGGGATTTATGGCTACACCTTC CASSLRGIYGYTF
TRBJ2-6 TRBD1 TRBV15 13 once TGTGCCACCCAGGGGGCTGGGGCCAACGTCCTGACTTTC CATQGAGANVLTF
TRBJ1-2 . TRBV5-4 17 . TGTGCCAGCAGCGGGGTAGTCGGGACAACCCATGGGGATGGCTACACCTTC CASSGVVGTTHGDGYTF
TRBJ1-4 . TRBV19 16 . TGTGCCAGTAGTGACTACCGACAGTCACGGGGGGAAAAACTGTTTTTT CASSDYRQSRGEKLFF
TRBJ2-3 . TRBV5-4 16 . TGTGCCAGCAGTCAAACCCCCAACCCACTAACAGATACGCAGTATTTT CASSQTPNPLTDTQYF
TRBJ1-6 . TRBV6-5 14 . TGTGCCAGCAGTTCGCCCCCCAACGGGTCACCCCTCCACTTT CASSSPPNGSPLHF
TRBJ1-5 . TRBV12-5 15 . TGTGCTAGTGGTTTGGGGACAGCTAGCAATCAGCCCCAGCATTTT CASGLGTASNQPQHF
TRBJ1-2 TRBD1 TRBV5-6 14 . TGTGCCAGCAGCTTCAGACAGGGGGCGCCCGGCTACACCTTC CASSFRQGAPGYTF
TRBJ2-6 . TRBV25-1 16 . TGTGCCAGCAGGGCCCCGGGTTTCTCTGGGGCCAACGTCCTGACTTTC CASRAPGFSGANVLTF
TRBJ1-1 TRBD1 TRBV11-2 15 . TGTGCCAGCAGCTTTAAAGTAGGGGGCCCAGCTGAAGCTTTCTTT CASSFKVGGPAEAFF
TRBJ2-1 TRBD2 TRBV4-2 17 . TGTGCCAGCAGCCGCCCCGAACTAGCGGGGGCCGAGAATGAGCAGTTCTTC CASSRPELAGAENEQFF
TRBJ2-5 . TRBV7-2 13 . TGTGCCAGCAGCTTACTGCAGGGGGAGACCCAGTACTTC CASSLLQGETQYF
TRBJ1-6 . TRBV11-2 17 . TGTGCCAGCAGCACAGATCGAGGCCCAGGGGTGAATTCACCCCTCCACTTT CASSTDRGPGVNSPLHF
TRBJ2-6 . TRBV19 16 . TGTGCCAGTAAACCGCTACAGGGCGCTGGGGCCAACGTCCTGACTTTC CASKPLQGAGANVLTF
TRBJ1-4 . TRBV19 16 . TGTGCCAGTACAGACCGAACTAGGCATACTAATGAAAAACTGTTTTTT CASTDRTRHTNEKLFF
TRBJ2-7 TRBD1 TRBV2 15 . TGTGCCAGCAGCCCCGGGACAGGGGGAACCTACGAGCAGTACTTC CASSPGTGGTYEQYF
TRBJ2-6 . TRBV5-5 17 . TGTGCCAGCAGCTTGGACAGGGACCACTCTGGGGCCAACGTCCTGACTTTC CASSLDRDHSGANVLTF
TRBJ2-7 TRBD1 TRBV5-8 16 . TGTGCCAGCAGCTTGCTTGGACAGGGAACCTCCTACGAGCAGTACTTC CASSLLGQGTSYEQYF
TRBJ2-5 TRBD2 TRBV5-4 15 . TGTGCCAGCAGGCCCCAAACTAGCGGGGGAGAGACCCAGTACTTC CASRPQTSGGETQYF
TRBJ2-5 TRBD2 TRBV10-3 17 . TGTGCCATCAGTGACGGGACTAGCGGGGATGGTATGGAGACCCAGTACTTC CAISDGTSGDGMETQYF
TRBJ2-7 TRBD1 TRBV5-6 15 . TGTGCCAGCAGCTTTATGGACAGGCGCTCCTACGAGCAGTACTTC CASSFMDRRSYEQYF
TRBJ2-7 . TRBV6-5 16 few TGTGCCAGCAGTTACTCGACCCTGGCAGGGGCCCACGAGCAGTACTTC CASSYSTLAGAHEQYF
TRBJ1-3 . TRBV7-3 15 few TGTGCCAGCAGCTTAATGCAGGGAACTGGAAACACCATATATTTT CASSLMQGTGNTIYF
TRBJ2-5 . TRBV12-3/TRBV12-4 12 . TGTGCCAGCAGTTTAGGGCAGGAGACCCAGTACTTC CASSLGQETQYF
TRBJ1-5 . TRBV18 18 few TGTGCCAGCTCACCAAGGGGGGGCGGCTCGGGGAGCAATCAGCCCCAGCATTTT CASSPRGGGSGSNQPQHF
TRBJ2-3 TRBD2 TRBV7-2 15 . TGTGCCAGCAGCTCACGGGGACTAGCCATAGATACGCAGTATTTT CASSSRGLAIDTQYF
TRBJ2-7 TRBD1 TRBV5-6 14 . TGTGCCAGCAGCCGGGACAGGGACGTGTACGAGCAGTACTTC CASSRDRDVYEQYF
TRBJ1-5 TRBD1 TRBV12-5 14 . TGTGCTAGTGGTTTAGGACAGGGCAATCAGCCCCAGCATTTT CASGLGQGNQPQHF
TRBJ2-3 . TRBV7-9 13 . TGTGCCAGCAGCCCGGGGAGCACAGATACGCAGTATTTT CASSPGSTDTQYF
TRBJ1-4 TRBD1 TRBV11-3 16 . TGTGCCAGCAGCCCCTCTAGACAGGGACATAATGAAAAACTGTTTTTT CASSPSRQGHNEKLFF
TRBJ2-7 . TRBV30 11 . TGTGCCTGGAGCGGGATCTACGAGCAGTACTTC CAWSGIYEQYF
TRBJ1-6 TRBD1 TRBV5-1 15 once TGCGCCAGCAGCTTAGGGGGCTTGGTTACTTCACCCCTCCACTTT CASSLGGLVTSPLHF
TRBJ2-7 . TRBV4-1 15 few TGCGCCAGCAGCCCCGGACAGCTACTAACCTACGAGCAGTACTTC CASSPGQLLTYEQYF
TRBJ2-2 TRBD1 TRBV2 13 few TGTGCCAGCAGACAGGGGGACACCGGGGAGCTGTTTTTT CASRQGDTGELFF